This T cell receptor (beta chain) was recovered during a study of identical twins. With 7 bases removed from V and 5 bases from J, the gap between germline ends came to 15 bases. Germline CDR1 and CDR2: WSHSY and SAAADI. The CDR3 covers 14 residues. A note on this clonotype: Its antigen is not known.

Study-level results: The degree of excess twin sharing was weaker in beta out-of-frame sequences. Twin-shared out-of-frame alpha sequences were enriched for low generation probability.

TCRdb re-called the 5' RACE reads with MiXCR, one entry per CDR3 protein. Counted here are around 200,000 distinct CDR3 sequences, approximately 9% occurring once; the ten biggest clones make up 5% to 5.5%. Sequences were obtained from memory (CD45RO+) T cells sorted from blood. The source of this sequence is a woman in her late teens or twenties in good health. The chain carries TRBV10-2 and TRBJ2-1, with a weak D call TRBD2 (6 bases). In DNA form, the CDR3 reads TGCGCCAGCACACTCCGGCAGCGGGACAATGAGCAGTTCTTC. Translating gives CASTLRQRDNEQFF.